The 26 T cell receptor beta chains listed next were all sequenced from one sample in a study of blood T cell repertoires in COVID-19. Assay used: immunoSEQ multiplex PCR; TCRdb lists only in-frame clones, some missing. The sample lists 200,000 to 250,000 clones; less than 85% were seen once. Sequenced sample: peripheral blood. These receptors all stem from a woman in her seventies with active or convalescent COVID-19.

The chain links TRBV24-1 to TRBJ2-1, with 14 bases identical to TRBD2. CDR1 and CDR2 from the germline V gene are KGHDR and SFDVKD. This CDR3 has 18 amino acids. V trimming: 9 bases; J trimming: 0 bases; junction bases outside the gene matches: 9. DNA of the CDR3: TGTGCCACCCAAGGACTAGCGGGAGGACTACTCTCCTACAATGAGCAGTTCTTC. As protein: CATQGLAGGLLSYNEQFF.

V is TRBV7-9 and J is TRBJ1-3, with 9 bases lining up with TRBD1. Germline CDR1 reads SEHNR; CDR2 reads FQNEAQ (reference sequence). Trimming took 6 bases from V and 4 from J; bases not matched to a gene: 7. The CDR3 contains 15 residues. CDR3: CASSRGTGRGNTIYF. CDR3 nucleotide sequence: TGTGCCAGCAGTAGAGGGACAGGGCGAGGAAACACCATATATTTT. Drawing the rest from reference TRBV7-9 and TRBJ1-3, the complete variable domain is DTGVSQNPRHKITKRGQNVTFRCDPISEHNRLYWYRQTLGQGPEFLTYFQNEAQLEKSRLLSDRFSAERPKGSFSTLEIQRTEQGDSAMYLCASSRGTGRGNTIYFGEGSWLTVV.

The rearrangement links TRBV20-1 to TRBJ2-7, with D possibly matching TRBD1 (6 bases). V dropped 3 bases and J dropped 1 base, with 13 bases sitting between them. The CDR3 covers 14 residues. The germline gives CDR1 DFQATT, CDR2 SNEGSKA (reference sequence). The CDR3 DNA follows: TGCAGTGCTAGTCCCTGGACAGATTCCTACGAGCAGTACTTC. Its protein product is CSASPWTDSYEQYF.

This rearrangement joins TRBV28 to TRBJ2-1, with 11 bases that match TRBD2. V lost 6 bases, J lost 3 bases, and 4 bases stayed unmatched. Germline V lookup: CDR1 MDHEN, CDR2 SYDVKM. This CDR3 is 15 amino acids long. CDR3 in DNA: TGTGCCAGCAGACCCGGGACTAGCGGCTACAATGAGCAGTTCTTC. It codes for CASRPGTSGYNEQFF.

The CDR3 here is CASSVLRGRNEQFF. The CDR3 DNA is TGTGCCAGCAGTGTTCTAAGGGGTAGAAATGAGCAGTTCTTC. The chain has TRBV2 and TRBJ2-1, with D perhaps TRBD1 (5 bases). Trimming shortened V by 4 bases and J by 7 bases, and 14 bases separated the two germline ends. The CDR3 is 14 residues long. The germline gives CDR1 SNHLY, CDR2 FYNNEI.

The genes are TRBV28 and TRBJ2-5, with TRBD2 identical over 9 bases. The germline V gene has CDR1 MDHEN and CDR2 SYDVKM. The trim removed 8 bases at V and 7 bases at J, leaving 8 bases unmatched. This CDR3 has 13 residues. The CDR3 is CASRLSGSLTQYF. The CDR3 DNA reads TGTGCCAGCCGGCTTAGCGGGAGTCTGACCCAGTACTTC.

The chain has TRBV10-3 and TRBJ1-2; TRBD1 matches 8 bases. The germline gives CDR1 ENHRY, CDR2 SYGVKD. This CDR3 spans 14 amino acids. V dropped 7 bases and J dropped 2; count of bases not matched to a gene: 6. CDR3 sequence: CAITDGQGNYGYTF. The CDR3 DNA reads as TGTGCCATCACCGACGGACAGGGCAACTATGGCTACACCTTC.

This clone was seen once. The CDR3 coding sequence is TGTGCCAGCAGCTCCACAGGGGCTCTAAGCAATCAGCCCCAGCATTTT. This translates into CASSSTGALSNQPQHF. The rearrangement joins TRBV7-2 to TRBJ1-5; 7 positions match TRBD1. This CDR3 is built from 16 residues. J was trimmed by 1 base and V by 4 bases; bases with no gene match: 7. The germline gives CDR1 SGHTA, CDR2 FQGNSA. The full variable domain, with the rest looked up from reference TRBV7-2 and TRBJ1-5, is GAGVSQSPSNKVTEKGKDVELRCDPISGHTALYWYRQSLGQGLEFLIYFQGNSAPDKSGLPSDRFSAERTGGSVSTLTIQRTQQEDSAVYLCASSSTGALSNQPQHFGDGTRLSIL.

The J gene is TRBJ2-3, the V gene TRBV6-2 or TRBV6-3; 7 positions agree with TRBD1. This CDR3 is 20 amino acids long. Germline V gene sequence: CDR1 MNHEY, CDR2 SVGEGT. V lost 0 bases and J lost 1; bases outside the gene matches: 16. CDR3 DNA sequence: TGTGCCAGCAGTTACTCGTCCGGGGATTGGGCGCAGGGGGGCACAGATACGCAGTATTTT. This codes for CASSYSSGDWAQGGTDTQYF.

The chain is built from TRBV28 and TRBJ2-5; 10 bases map to TRBD2. This CDR3 spans 15 amino acids. The germline CDR1 and CDR2 sequences are MDHEN and SYDVKM. Trimming removed 3 bases from V and 5 bases from J; junction bases left unmatched: 6. In DNA form, the CDR3 reads TGTGCCAGCAGTTTCCAACTAGCGGGGAAGGAGACCCAGTACTTC. Translation: CASSFQLAGKETQYF.

V is TRBV10-2 and J is TRBJ1-3; TRBD1 is a possible D gene (5 bases). CDR1 WSHSY and CDR2 SAAADI come from the germline V gene. V was clipped by 6 bases and J by 9 bases, with 12 bases between them. The CDR3 runs to 12 residues. The chain's CDR3 is CASSADGGTIYF. The CDR3 nucleotides read TGCGCCAGCAGCGCCGACGGGGGCACCATATATTTT.

In this sample, this clone turned up a few times. The chain couples TRBV3-1 (or the pseudogene TRBV3-2) to TRBJ1-1, with D hard to call. V was shortened by 5 bases and J by 5 bases, with 12 bases between the two germline ends. Looked up from germline, CDR1 is LGHDT and CDR2 is YNNKEL (reference sequence). The CDR3 has 13 amino acids. CDR3 nucleotide sequence: TGTGCCAGCAGCACCGTCGGGGTTACTGAAGCTTTCTTT. Its protein is CASSTVGVTEAFF.

The genes are TRBV10-3 and TRBJ2-7, with no clear D. CDR3 length equals 17 residues. CDR1 is ENHRY and CDR2 is SYGVKD in the germline V gene. The V gene lost 1 base and the J gene lost 0 bases, with 16 bases spanning the gap. The CDR3: CAISELAPRGPSYEQYF. CDR3 DNA sequence: TGTGCCATCAGTGAGTTAGCCCCCCGAGGCCCCTCCTACGAGCAGTACTTC.

For the CDR3, the DNA is TGTGCCAGCAGCTTAGAGGAGGGTACGGGAGCCCTCCACTTT. This translates into CASSLEEGTGALHF. The chain couples TRBV11-2 to TRBJ1-6, with unresolved D. Trimming shortened V by 0 bases and J by 14 bases, and 14 bases separated the two germline ends. The length of the CDR3 is 14 residues. Germline lookup yields CDR1 SGHAT and CDR2 FQNNGV.

The rearrangement uses TRBV7-8 and TRBJ1-5; the D is unclear. V dropped 2 bases and J dropped 1 base, with 12 bases sitting between them. The CDR3 extends over 16 amino acids. CDR1 is SGHVS and CDR2 is FQNEAQ in the germline V gene. CDR3 residues: CASSLLVAGSNQPQHF. Written as DNA, the CDR3 is TGTGCCAGCAGCTTACTGGTGGCGGGGAGCAATCAGCCCCAGCATTTT.

This clone was picked up a small number of times. The chain carries TRBV4-2 and TRBJ2-7; the D gene is possibly TRBD1 (6 bases). Germline V gene sequence: CDR1 LGHNA, CDR2 YNFKEQ. The germline V and J ends were trimmed by 1 base and 5 bases, with 12 bases remaining between them. The CDR3 contains 14 residues. The CDR3 loop reads CASSQGSGEDEQYF. The CDR3 DNA follows: TGTGCCAGCAGCCAAGGATCAGGGGAAGACGAGCAGTACTTC.

The CDR3 DNA follows: TGTGCCAGCAGACTAGACTCCTACAATGAGCAGTTCTTC. As protein: CASRLDSYNEQFF. This chain joins TRBV12-3 or TRBV12-4 and TRBJ2-1, with D maybe TRBD2 (5 bases). V lost 6 bases and J 0 bases, leaving 6 bases between the germline ends. The CDR3 loop spans 13 amino acids.

The CDR3 coding sequence is TGCGCCAGCAGCGCCCCGGGACAGGGTAGCGCCAGCGAGCAGTACTTC. Encoded protein: CASSAPGQGSASEQYF. The rearrangement links TRBV5-1 to TRBJ2-7; 9 nucleotides match TRBD1. This CDR3 contains 16 residues. The germline V gene encodes CDR1 SGHRS and CDR2 YFSETQ. J was trimmed by 6 bases and V by 4 bases; bases with no gene match: 14.

The chain uses TRBV7-2 and TRBJ2-1, with TRBD2 as a possible D gene (5 bases). Germline CDR1 and CDR2: SGHTA and FQGNSA. Trimming stripped 4 bases from V and 0 bases from J, with 10 bases between. The CDR3 length is 15 residues. CDR3 nucleotide sequence: TGTGCCAGCAGCTCGGACTTCAGCTCCTACAATGAGCAGTTCTTC. Protein: CASSSDFSSYNEQFF.

The CDR3 region is CASSLNPSSYEQYF. CDR3 in DNA: TGTGCCAGCAGCTTAAATCCGAGCTCGTACGAGCAGTACTTC. V gene TRBV7-7 combines with J gene TRBJ2-7; unclear D gene. V was clipped by 2 bases and J by 4 bases, with 12 bases between them. The CDR3 has 14 amino acids. The germline V gene encodes CDR1 SSHAT and CDR2 FNYEAQ (reference sequence).

The chain is built from TRBV7-2 and TRBJ1-6, with a possible D match to TRBD1 (6 bases). CDR1 is SGHTA and CDR2 is FQGNSA in the germline V gene. The CDR3 extends over 15 amino acids. V was clipped by 5 bases and J by 8 bases, with 16 bases between them. This CDR3 reads CASSPRQAGDSPLHF. The CDR3 bases are TGTGCCAGCAGCCCCCGACAGGCGGGAGATTCACCCCTCCACTTT.

The chain recombines TRBV28 with TRBJ1-3; perhaps TRBD1 as D (5 bases). Germline values: CDR1 MDHEN, CDR2 SYDVKM. Trimming shortened V by 3 bases and J by 2 bases, and 14 bases separated the two germline ends. This CDR3 region has 16 residues. This chain's CDR3 is CASSFQGYQPGNTIYF. The CDR3 region has the DNA TGTGCCAGCAGTTTCCAGGGTTACCAGCCTGGAAACACCATATATTTT. Supplemented by reference TRBV28 and TRBJ1-3, the full variable domain reads DVKVTQSSRYLVKRTGEKVFLECVQDMDHENMFWYRQDPGLGLRLIYFSYDVKMKEKGDIPEGYSVSREKKERFSLILESASTNQTSMYLCASSFQGYQPGNTIYFGEGSWLTVV.

V usage is TRBV19 and J usage is TRBJ1-4; TRBD1 is a possible D gene (5 bases). The V end lost 5 bases, the J end lost 3 bases, and 10 bases lay between the germline ends. Germline V CDR1 and CDR2: LNHDA, SQIVND (reference sequence). The CDR3 is 14 amino acids. CDR3 sequence (DNA): TGTGCCAGTAGTTTCGCGGGGGCTAATGAAAAACTGTTTTTT. Its protein product is CASSFAGANEKLFF.

This clone occurred a few times. The chain joins TRBV9 to TRBJ1-1; tentatively, D is TRBD1 (6 bases). Trimming removed 4 bases at V and 3 bases at J, with 16 bases between. The CDR3 length is 15 residues. Germline values: CDR1 SGDLS, CDR2 YYNGEE. The CDR3 sequence: CASSQDGGTDTEAFF. As DNA, the CDR3 is TGTGCCAGCAGCCAAGATGGGGGCACGGACACTGAAGCTTTCTTT.

This chain joins TRBV10-3 and TRBJ2-2, with D perhaps TRBD2 (6 bases). This CDR3 spans 14 amino acids. V dropped 10 bases and J dropped 4 bases, with 16 bases sitting between them. Germline assignment: CDR1 ENHRY and CDR2 SYGVKD. The CDR3: CATLRQGGTGELFF. The DNA for the CDR3 is TGTGCCACGTTGCGGCAGGGAGGCACCGGGGAGCTGTTTTTT.

CDR3 in DNA: TGCGCCAGCAGCTTGGCGGGTAGCGGGGGGAATGAGCAGTTCTTC. Its translation is CASSLAGSGGNEQFF. This chain uses TRBV5-1 with TRBJ2-1, with 10 bases fitting TRBD2. Germline lookup yields CDR1 SGHRS and CDR2 YFSETQ. The trim removed 0 bases at V and 7 bases at J, leaving 4 bases unmatched. This CDR3 has 15 residues.